Below are 19 T cell receptor beta chains sequenced from a single sample in a study of identical twins. A single record per CDR3 protein comes from TCRdb applying MiXCR to the 5' RACE reads. The data show hundreds of thousands of distinct CDR3 sequences, 15% to 20% seen once. These data are also associated with another study on T cells expressing NK-cell markers.

The sequencing input was PBMCs. The receptor source for this set is a woman aged 18-35 years in good health.

This rearrangement joins TRBV5-1 to TRBJ2-7; D possibly corresponds to TRBD2 (5 bases). The germline V gene has CDR1 SGHRS and CDR2 YFSETQ. The length of the CDR3 is 14 residues. V was cut by 4 bases and J by 3 bases, with 14 bases left in between. The CDR3 DNA is TGCGCCAGCAGCATGACACCGAGGGTCTACGAGCAGTACTTC. This gives the protein CASSMTPRVYEQYF.

This clonotype was seen repeatedly, ten times or more. The V call is TRBV12-3 or TRBV12-4, the J call TRBJ1-2, with a possible D match to TRBD1 (5 bases). The CDR3 sequence is 15 residues long. V was cut by 7 bases and J by 0 bases, with 15 bases left in between. The CDR3 is CASTFTDSPNYGYTF. The CDR3 DNA is TGTGCCAGCACCTTTACCGACAGTCCTAACTATGGCTACACCTTC.

This chain uses TRBV11-2 with TRBJ1-4, with D possibly matching TRBD1 (5 bases). CDR3 length equals 13 residues. Per the germline V gene, CDR1 is SGHAT and CDR2 is FQNNGV. The V end lost 1 base, the J end lost 10 bases, and 10 bases lay between the germline ends. The DNA for the CDR3 is TGTGCCAGCAGCTTAGTCGGGACCTTAAAACTGTTTTTT. It specifies CASSLVGTLKLFF. Looking up the rest from reference TRBV11-2 and TRBJ1-4 gives the full variable domain: EAGVAQSPRYKIIEKRQSVAFWCNPISGHATLYWYQQILGQGPKLLIQFQNNGVVDDSQLPKDRFSAERLKGVDSTLKIQPAKLEDSAVYLCASSLVGTLKLFFGSGTQLSVL.

The rearrangement uses TRBV12-3 or TRBV12-4 and TRBJ2-3; 9 positions match TRBD2. The CDR3 is made up of 17 amino acids. The junction had 16 bases not matched to a gene; V was cut back by 11 bases and J by 1 base. Written as DNA, the CDR3 is TGTGCCTTCAGTTTAGCATTGACTAGCGGAGGCACAGATACGCAGTATTTT. It codes for CAFSLALTSGGTDTQYF.

This clonotype was seen a handful of times. The chain has TRBV7-2 and TRBJ2-2; D is perhaps TRBD1 or TRBD2 (5 bases each). Trimming left V 2 bases short and J 9 bases short, with 13 bases between. The germline V gene has CDR1 SGHTA and CDR2 FQGNSA. The CDR3 consists of 14 residues. The CDR3 DNA sequence: TGTGCCAGCAGCTTATGGGACGGTCAGAGGGAGCTGTTTTTT. Its protein product is CASSLWDGQRELFF.

The V and J genes are TRBV12-3 or TRBV12-4 and TRBJ2-6; 11 bases are a match to TRBD1. This CDR3 has 17 amino acids. With V trimmed by 7 bases and J by 1 base, 6 bases remained unmatched. CDR3 region: CASTPGQGVSGANVLTF. The CDR3 nucleotides are TGTGCCAGCACTCCGGGACAGGGGGTTTCTGGGGCCAACGTCCTGACTTTC.

The gene calls are TRBV6-5 and TRBJ2-7, with D uncertain. The germline gives CDR1 MNHEY, CDR2 SVGAGI. The CDR3 covers 16 residues. Trimming stripped 1 base from V and 4 bases from J, with 17 bases between. The CDR3, as DNA: TGTGCCAGCAGTTACTTTCCACGGGCCCAAACTTACGAGCAGTACTTC. Residues: CASSYFPRAQTYEQYF.

This clonotype was recorded many times. The chain joins TRBV11-2 to TRBJ2-5, with 8 bases matching TRBD2. The germline V gene encodes CDR1 SGHAT and CDR2 FQNNGV. The V segment lost 4 bases and the J segment 5 bases; nucleotides outside the gene matches: 6. The CDR3 runs to 14 residues. The CDR3 sequence: CASSSGLASETQYF. The CDR3, as DNA: TGTGCCAGCAGCTCCGGACTAGCCTCGGAGACCCAGTACTTC. Filled out from reference TRBV11-2 and TRBJ2-5, the complete variable domain reads EAGVAQSPRYKIIEKRQSVAFWCNPISGHATLYWYQQILGQGPKLLIQFQNNGVVDDSQLPKDRFSAERLKGVDSTLKIQPAKLEDSAVYLCASSSGLASETQYFGPGTRLLVL.

The chain employs TRBV21-1 and TRBJ1-2. TRBV21-1 is flagged as a pseudogene. This CDR3 spans 13 amino acids. The CDR3 is CASSKGGSHGYTF. CDR3 nucleotides: TGTGCCAGCAGCAAAGGAGGAAGCCATGGCTACACCTTC.

V is TRBV6-5 and J is TRBJ2-1; D unresolved. V lost 3 bases, J lost 6 bases, and 15 bases lay in between. The germline V gene encodes CDR1 MNHEY and CDR2 SVGAGI. The CDR3 spans 15 residues. DNA of the CDR3: TGTGCCAGCAGTTATGATGGCAGCCAAAGCAATGAGCAGTTCTTC. Translation: CASSYDGSQSNEQFF.

The table lists this clonotype with a few counts. V usage is TRBV6-5 and J usage is TRBJ2-3, with TRBD2 identical over 9 bases. V was clipped by 2 bases and J by 5 bases; unmatched bases: 8. The CDR3 is 16 residues long. The germline gives CDR1 MNHEY, CDR2 SVGAGI. This chain's CDR3 is CASSYLAGGPGDTQYF. The CDR3 DNA follows: TGTGCCAGCAGTTACCTGGCGGGAGGGCCTGGAGATACGCAGTATTTT.

This clonotype was seen more than once but under ten times. The chain couples TRBV11-2 to TRBJ2-1; the D call may be TRBD1 or TRBD2 (5 bases each). CDR3 length equals 15 residues. CDR1 and CDR2 (germline): SGHAT, FQNNGV. The V end was cut by 5 bases, the J end by 6 bases, with 17 bases between. The CDR3 sequence: CASSLGRLQSNEQFF. The CDR3 nucleotides are TGTGCCAGCAGCCTGGGACGTCTACAGAGCAATGAGCAGTTCTTC.

This clonotype occurred once. The chain has TRBV10-3 and TRBJ2-7, with D perhaps TRBD1 (6 bases). Germline V gives CDR1 ENHRY, CDR2 SYGVKD. V gave up 4 bases and J gave up 0 bases, with 10 bases separating them. This CDR3 is built from 14 residues. The CDR3 spells CAISGRDNSYEQYF. In DNA, the CDR3 is TGTGCCATCAGTGGCAGGGACAACTCCTACGAGCAGTACTTC.

This clonotype has more than one count but fewer than ten. CDR3 in amino acids: CASSVEASGTNEQFF. The CDR3 DNA sequence: TGTGCCAGCAGCGTAGAGGCTAGCGGAACCAATGAGCAGTTCTTC. The chain carries TRBV9 and TRBJ2-1, with 7 bases identical to TRBD2. J was trimmed by 6 bases and V by 0 bases; bases with no gene match: 6. Germline V gene data show CDR1 as SGDLS and CDR2 as YYNGEE. The CDR3 runs to 15 residues.

This clonotype showed up just a few times. The chain links TRBV20-1 to TRBJ1-1, with no clear D. Germline lookup yields CDR1 DFQATT and CDR2 SNEGSKA (reference sequence). Trimming cost V 5 bases and J 3 bases, with 10 bases left between them. This CDR3 is 12 amino acids long. The CDR3 sequence: CSASPSYTEAFF. In DNA form, the CDR3 reads TGCAGTGCTTCCCCCTCTTACACTGAAGCTTTCTTT.

The genes are TRBV12-3 or TRBV12-4 and TRBJ1-1; tentatively, D is TRBD1 (5 bases). The CDR3 has 15 residues. Trimming cost V 2 bases and J 2 bases, with 12 bases left between them. The CDR3 loop reads CASSLMGPYNTEAFF. CDR3 nucleotides: TGTGCCAGCAGTTTAATGGGGCCCTATAACACTGAAGCTTTCTTT.

This clonotype appeared a few times. The V call is TRBV7-9, the J call TRBJ1-1; D not resolved. CDR1 and CDR2 from the germline V gene are SEHNR and FQNEAQ (reference sequence). This CDR3 is built from 13 residues. V was clipped by 6 bases and J by 1 base, with 9 bases between them. This CDR3 reads CASSNSGNTEAFF. Written as DNA, the CDR3 is TGTGCCAGCAGTAACTCGGGGAACACTGAAGCTTTCTTT.

V gene TRBV7-9 combines with J gene TRBJ2-2; no clear D. Germline V lookup: CDR1 SEHNR, CDR2 FQNEAQ (reference sequence). Trimming took off 1 base at V and 1 base at J, with 10 bases between the two ends. The CDR3 loop spans 16 amino acids. The CDR3, as DNA: TGTGCCAGCAGCTTAGTCCCAGCGAGGAACACCGGGGAGCTGTTTTTT. Translated: CASSLVPARNTGELFF.

In its sample, this clonotype was seen a few times. V is TRBV12-3 or TRBV12-4 and J is TRBJ2-4; 8 bases are a match to TRBD2. The ends lost 7 bases at V and 5 bases at J; junction bases unmatched: 7. This CDR3 has 14 residues. The CDR3, as DNA: TGTGCCAGCAATCGTGCGGGACTAGAAAACATTCAGTACTTC. This translates into CASNRAGLENIQYF.